The clone carrying this TCR beta chain was found once. Its specificity is not known. These data belong to a study of Ad26.COV2.S vaccination and SARS-CoV-2 variants. Whole-study context: The vaccine Ad26.COV2.S was put into the muscle once, or twice with 56 days between. Whole-study results and caveats: Spike-specific TCR breadth was greater after Ad26.COV2.S than placebo. Quantification of TCR breadth and depth may have yielded underestimates of total T cell responses.

V shed 9 bases, J shed 3 bases, and the junction held 4 bases outside the gene matches. This CDR3 has 13 amino acids. Germline V gene sequence: CDR1 KGHDR, CDR2 SFDVKD. The treatment: over 15 received Ad26.COV2.S at low or high dose, single or two shots; about 5 received placebo; per-sample allocation not given. Day 63 after the first injection of vaccine or placebo was the sampling time. Spike of the Wuhan-strain SARS-CoV-2 was expressed by an Ad26 vector, which formed the vaccine. Measured with immunoSEQ multiplex PCR; TCRdb has only the in-frame clones, and not every one. Among some 340,000 clones listed, roughly 84% were seen once.

This receptor was identified in a person between 18 and 65 years old who received the Ad26.COV2.S COVID-19 vaccine or a placebo. The chain joins TRBV24-1 to TRBJ2-1; 7 positions agree with TRBD1. The sample in question was peripheral blood, obtained in a trial of Ad26.COV2.S vaccine versus placebo. The CDR3 region is CATGQANYNEQFF. The CDR3 DNA sequence: TGTGCCACCGGACAGGCCAACTACAATGAGCAGTTCTTC.